Shown below are 9 T cell receptor beta chains from a single sample sequenced in a study of regulatory T cells in long-lasting Graves disease (dated by TCRdb to about 2021). The time point tag for this specimen amounts to: newly diagnosed GD, antithyroid drugs for less than 3 months. RNA was extracted from PBMCs in TRIzol for both TCR sequencing and RNA sequencing. Preparation of the library involved multiplex PCR. The sample was run on an Illumina HiSeq 4000. iRepertoire HTBI primers and Arm-PCR amplification of CDR3 regions were used to construct TCR beta libraries. Starting from the raw public reads, TCRdb applied fastp trimming at Q25, assembled clones with MiXCR and retained in-frame beta chains. Every entry covers one CDR3 protein and lists the most common genes and DNA from its rows. In this sample the table shows roughly 350,000 distinct CDR3 sequences, over 15% of which occur a single time. The top ten constitute 25% to 30% of the sample.

This sample also belongs to another study, concerning T cells in Graves' hyperthyroidism and ophthalmopathy.

Sequenced here: peripheral blood mononuclear cells (PBMCs), sampled at new diagnosis, from a patient treated with antithyroid drugs. The source of these receptors is a middle-aged man with Graves disease. Donor details come from another sample of the same person, matched by shared clones.

This clonotype has just a few counts. V usage is TRBV20-1 and J usage is TRBJ2-2, with D tentatively TRBD2 (6 bases). Trimming took 3 bases from V and 0 from J, leaving 11 bases between them. The CDR3 sequence is 15 residues long. The germline CDR1 and CDR2 sequences are DFQATT and SNEGSKA (reference sequence). CDR3: CSARGPGANTGELFF. The CDR3 bases are TGCAGTGCTAGGGGCCCGGGGGCGAACACCGGGGAGCTGTTTTTT.

This clonotype appeared many times. The CDR3 nucleotides read TGCGCCAGCAGCTCGAGGCAGGGGGATCCTGAAGCTTTCTTT. Translation: CASSSRQGDPEAFF. The V gene is TRBV5-1, the J gene TRBJ1-1, with 7 bases that match TRBD1. Germline V gene lookup returns CDR1 SGHRS and CDR2 YFSETQ. The CDR3 consists of 14 residues. Trimming removed 3 bases from V and 6 bases from J; junction bases left unmatched: 8. Supplemented by reference TRBV5-1 and TRBJ1-1, the full variable domain reads KAGVTQTPRYLIKTRGQQVTLSCSPISGHRSVSWYQQTPGQGLQFLFEYFSETQRNKGNFPGRFSGRQFSNSRSEMNVSTLELGDSALYLCASSSRQGDPEAFFGQGTRLTVV.

The chain links TRBV28 to TRBJ1-5, with 7 bases lining up with TRBD1. CDR1 MDHEN and CDR2 SYDVKM come from the germline V gene. The CDR3 covers 15 residues. V trimming: 5 bases; J trimming: 9 bases; junction bases outside the gene matches: 13. The CDR3 reads CASSAGQRSHGPQHF. The CDR3 DNA reads TGTGCCAGCAGTGCGGGACAGCGGTCCCATGGGCCCCAGCATTTT.

In this sample, this clonotype is medium-sized. V is TRBV20-1 and J is TRBJ2-3; 14 bases match TRBD2. Trimming cost V 7 bases and J 1 base; bases outside gene matches: 4. Germline CDR1 reads DFQATT; CDR2 reads SNEGSKA (reference sequence). This CDR3 is 15 amino acids long. CDR3 nucleotides: TGCAGTGTCCCGGGACTAGCGGGGGGCACAGATACGCAGTATTTT. This sequence encodes CSVPGLAGGTDTQYF.

This clonotype was seen a few times. The chain joins TRBV20-1 to TRBJ1-2; D call uncertain. Trimming took off 0 bases at V and 3 bases at J, with 23 bases between the two ends. The CDR3 runs to 18 residues. Germline V lookup: CDR1 DFQATT, CDR2 SNEGSKA (reference sequence). The DNA of the CDR3 is TGCAGTGCTAGAGATCACCTGGGTCCCACTTTGGGGTACTATGGCTACACCTTC. It yields the protein CSARDHLGPTLGYYGYTF.

This clonotype has a handful of counts. The V call is TRBV4-1, the J call TRBJ1-2, with D uncertain. Trimming left V 0 bases short and J 7 bases short, with 9 bases between. CDR3 length equals 13 residues. Germline values: CDR1 MGHRA, CDR2 YSYEKL. The CDR3 spells CASSQDVVGGYTF. CDR3 DNA sequence: TGCGCCAGCAGCCAAGATGTTGTAGGTGGCTACACCTTC.

This clonotype was picked up many times. The CDR3 sequence: CASSSYTSYNEQFF. In DNA form, the CDR3 reads TGTGCCAGCAGCTCGTACACTTCCTACAATGAGCAGTTCTTC. This sequence joins TRBV7-9 and TRBJ2-1; D uncertain. Trimming pared 4 bases from V and 1 base from J, leaving 8 bases between. Germline lookup yields CDR1 SEHNR and CDR2 FQNEAQ (reference sequence). CDR3 size: 14 residues. The full variable domain, rest sourced from reference TRBV7-9 and TRBJ2-1, is DTGVSQNPRHKITKRGQNVTFRCDPISEHNRLYWYRQTLGQGPEFLTYFQNEAQLEKSRLLSDRFSAERPKGSFSTLEIQRTEQGDSAMYLCASSSYTSYNEQFFGPGTRLTVL.

This clonotype was observed many times. The chain joins TRBV3-1 to TRBJ1-5; possible D gene TRBD1, 5 bases. Per germline, CDR1 LGHDT and CDR2 YNNKEL (reference sequence). Between the trimmed V and J ends, which lost 1 base and 0 bases, there was a span of 16 bases. The CDR3 length is 18 residues. The CDR3 reads CASSQGLGVGYSNQPQHF. In nucleotides, the CDR3 is TGTGCCAGCAGCCAAGGTCTAGGGGTTGGGTATAGCAATCAGCCCCAGCATTTT.

This clonotype was observed many times. The DNA for the CDR3 is TGTGCCAGCAGTTTGACTAGCGGGGGGGCAGCCGGGGAGCTGTTTTTT. It yields the protein CASSLTSGGAAGELFF. V and J are TRBV12-3 or TRBV12-4 and TRBJ2-2, with 14 bases aligning to TRBD2. The junction had 3 bases not matched to a gene; V was cut back by 3 bases and J by 6 bases. The length of the CDR3 is 16 residues.